The 10 T cell receptor beta chains below were found in one sample sequenced in a study of cytomegalovirus exposure and HLA in healthy donors. It was with 60 Vbeta and 13 Jbeta primers that the PCR ran. TCRdb's table, derived via immunoSEQ multiplex PCR, lists solely in-frame clones and lacks some. Of some 140,000 clones in the sample, roughly 83% are singletons; the top ten hold 1.5% to 1.9%. The specimen was PBMCs. The receptors originated from a middle-aged man in good health and CMV-seronegative.

The chain employs TRBV6-6 and TRBJ1-1; D remains ambiguous. The germline V and J ends were trimmed by 8 bases and 3 bases, with 10 bases remaining between them. The CDR3 covers 12 residues. Germline CDR1 reads MNHNY; CDR2 reads SVGAGI (reference sequence). The CDR3 region is CASFEGDTEAFF. CDR3 nucleotide sequence: TGTGCCAGCTTTGAAGGAGACACTGAAGCTTTCTTT.

V and J are TRBV27 and TRBJ2-1, with a tentative D call TRBD1 (5 bases). The length of the CDR3 is 16 residues. CDR1 and CDR2 from the germline V gene are MNHEY and SMNVEV (reference sequence). V was shortened by 5 bases and J by 9 bases, with 23 bases between the two germline ends. The CDR3 reads CASSNQGISPIGEQFF. The CDR3 DNA is TGTGCCAGCAGTAACCAGGGTATTTCCCCTATAGGTGAGCAGTTCTTC.

The chain combines TRBV28 with TRBJ2-3; possibly TRBD1 for D (6 bases). Germline loops: CDR1 MDHEN, CDR2 SYDVKM. V dropped 5 bases and J dropped 5 bases, with 8 bases sitting between them. The length of the CDR3 is 12 residues. The CDR3 region is CASSRTVDTQYF. The CDR3 DNA reads as TGTGCCAGCAGTCGGACAGTAGATACGCAGTATTTT.

V and J are TRBV27 and TRBJ2-1; TRBD2 matches 13 bases. CDR3 length: 16 residues. The germline gives CDR1 MNHEY, CDR2 SMNVEV (reference sequence). V dropped 4 bases and J dropped 4; count of bases not matched to a gene: 4. In DNA, the CDR3 is TGTGCCAGCAGTTCCACGACTAGCGGGGGGTACAATGAGCAGTTCTTC. This translates into CASSSTTSGGYNEQFF.

The chain carries TRBV2 and TRBJ2-7, with 9 bases identical to TRBD1. In germline, CDR1 is SNHLY, CDR2 FYNNEI. J lost 2 bases, V lost 6 bases, and 2 bases had no gene match. The CDR3 has 13 residues. The CDR3 loop is CASRGTGTYEQYF. As DNA, the CDR3 is TGTGCCAGCAGGGGGACAGGGACCTACGAGCAGTACTTC.

There are a few counts of this clone. The chain has TRBV19 and TRBJ2-7, with TRBD2 matching over 11 bases. This CDR3 spans 17 amino acids. Germline CDR1 reads LNHDA; CDR2 reads SQIVND (reference sequence). Losses at the gene ends were 4 bases for V and 0 bases for J; bases not matched to a gene: 8. CDR3 residues: CASSKRGTSGFSYEQYF. The CDR3 coding sequence is TGTGCCAGTAGTAAAAGGGGGACTAGCGGATTCTCCTACGAGCAGTACTTC.

V and J are TRBV5-1 and TRBJ2-2; D is unresolved. This CDR3 has 14 residues. V lost 4 bases and J lost 7, with 14 bases in between. Looked up from germline, CDR1 is SGHRS and CDR2 is YFSETQ. The CDR3 sequence is CASSPPIGGGELFF. The CDR3 DNA reads TGCGCCAGCAGCCCCCCTATTGGTGGCGGGGAGCTGTTTTTT.

This chain joins TRBV4-1 and TRBJ2-3; 12 nucleotides match TRBD2. The CDR3 runs to 15 residues. J lost 6 bases, V lost 4 bases, and 5 bases had no gene match. The germline V gene encodes CDR1 MGHRA and CDR2 YSYEKL. The CDR3 spells CASSPRTSGADTQYF. The CDR3 DNA reads as TGCGCCAGCAGCCCCCGGACTAGCGGGGCGGATACGCAGTATTTT.

This clone occurred a few times. The chain links TRBV6-4 to TRBJ2-1; 7 nucleotides match TRBD2. The germline CDR1 and CDR2 sequences are MRHNA and SNTAGT. V dropped 8 bases and J dropped 0; count of bases not matched to a gene: 1. The CDR3 covers 13 residues. DNA for the CDR3: TGTGCCAGCGGCGGGAGCTCCTACAATGAGCAGTTCTTC. As protein: CASGGSSYNEQFF.

The chain uses TRBV28 and TRBJ1-3, with 9 bases lining up with TRBD1. V gave up 3 bases and J gave up 0 bases; unmatched junction bases: 12. The CDR3 loop spans 19 amino acids. From germline, CDR1 is MDHEN and CDR2 SYDVKM. The CDR3 DNA reads TGTGCCAGCAGTTTGGTTACGGGACAGGGCCTTAACTCTGGAAACACCATATATTTT. Its translation is CASSLVTGQGLNSGNTIYF.